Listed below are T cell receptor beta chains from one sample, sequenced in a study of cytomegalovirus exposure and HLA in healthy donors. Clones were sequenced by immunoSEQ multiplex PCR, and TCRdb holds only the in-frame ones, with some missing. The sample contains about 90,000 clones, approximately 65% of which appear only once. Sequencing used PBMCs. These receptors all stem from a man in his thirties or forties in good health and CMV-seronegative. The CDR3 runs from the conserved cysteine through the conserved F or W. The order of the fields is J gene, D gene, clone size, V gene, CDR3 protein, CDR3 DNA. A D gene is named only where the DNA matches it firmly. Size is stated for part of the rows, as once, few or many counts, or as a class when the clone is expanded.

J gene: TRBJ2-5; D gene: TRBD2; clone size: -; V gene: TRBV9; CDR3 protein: CASSVFWTSNGETQYF; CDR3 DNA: TGTGCCAGCAGCGTATTCTGGACTAGCAATGGAGAGACCCAGTACTTC
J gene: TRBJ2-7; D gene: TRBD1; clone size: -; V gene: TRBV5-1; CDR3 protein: CASSSYQDRGANEQYF; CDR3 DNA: TGCGCCAGCAGCTCCTACCAGGACAGGGGAGCGAACGAGCAGTACTTC
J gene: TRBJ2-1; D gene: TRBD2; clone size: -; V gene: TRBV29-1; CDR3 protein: CSADLPASGSYNEQFF; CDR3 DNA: TGCAGCGCCGACCTCCCGGCTAGCGGATCCTACAATGAGCAGTTCTTC
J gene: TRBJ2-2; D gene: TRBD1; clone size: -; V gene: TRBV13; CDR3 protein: CASSQPGQGLARELFF; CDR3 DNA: TGTGCCAGCAGCCAGCCGGGACAGGGGTTAGCCAGGGAGCTGTTTTTT
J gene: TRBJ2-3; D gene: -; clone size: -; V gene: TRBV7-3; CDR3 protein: CASSSRRGDTQYF; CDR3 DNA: TGTGCCAGCAGCTCTCGAAGAGGAGATACGCAGTATTTT
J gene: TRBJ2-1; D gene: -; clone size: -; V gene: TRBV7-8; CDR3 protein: CASSLSTAYNEQFF; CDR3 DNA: TGTGCCAGCAGCTTATCCACAGCATACAATGAGCAGTTCTTC
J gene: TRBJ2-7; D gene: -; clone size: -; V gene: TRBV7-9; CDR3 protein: CATGLGGGAEQYF; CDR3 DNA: TGTGCCACCGGATTAGGAGGGGGGGCCGAGCAGTACTTC
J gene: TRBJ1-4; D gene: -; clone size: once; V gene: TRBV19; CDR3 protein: CASSIQGTTNEKLFF; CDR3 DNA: TGTGCCAGTAGTATTCAGGGTACAACTAATGAAAAACTGTTTTTT
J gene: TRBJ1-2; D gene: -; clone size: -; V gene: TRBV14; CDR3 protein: CASSQDLAGDGYTF; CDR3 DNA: TGTGCCAGCAGCCAAGATCTTGCCGGGGATGGCTACACCTTC
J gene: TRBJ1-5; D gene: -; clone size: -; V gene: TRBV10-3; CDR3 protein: CAISESWAGGNQPQHF; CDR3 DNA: TGTGCCATCAGTGAGTCGTGGGCAGGGGGCAATCAGCCCCAGCATTTT
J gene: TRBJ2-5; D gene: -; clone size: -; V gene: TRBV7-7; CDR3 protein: CASSRGRARETQYF; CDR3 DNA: TGTGCCAGCAGCCGGGGTCGAGCGAGGGAGACCCAGTACTTC
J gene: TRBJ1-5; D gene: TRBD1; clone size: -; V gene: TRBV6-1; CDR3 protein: CASSVQTGGNQPQHF; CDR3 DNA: TGTGCCAGCAGTGTCCAAACAGGGGGCAATCAGCCCCAGCATTTT
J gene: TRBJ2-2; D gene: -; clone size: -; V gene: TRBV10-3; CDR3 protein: CAISGKGGNTGELFF; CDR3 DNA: TGTGCCATCAGTGGGAAGGGAGGGAACACCGGGGAGCTGTTTTTT